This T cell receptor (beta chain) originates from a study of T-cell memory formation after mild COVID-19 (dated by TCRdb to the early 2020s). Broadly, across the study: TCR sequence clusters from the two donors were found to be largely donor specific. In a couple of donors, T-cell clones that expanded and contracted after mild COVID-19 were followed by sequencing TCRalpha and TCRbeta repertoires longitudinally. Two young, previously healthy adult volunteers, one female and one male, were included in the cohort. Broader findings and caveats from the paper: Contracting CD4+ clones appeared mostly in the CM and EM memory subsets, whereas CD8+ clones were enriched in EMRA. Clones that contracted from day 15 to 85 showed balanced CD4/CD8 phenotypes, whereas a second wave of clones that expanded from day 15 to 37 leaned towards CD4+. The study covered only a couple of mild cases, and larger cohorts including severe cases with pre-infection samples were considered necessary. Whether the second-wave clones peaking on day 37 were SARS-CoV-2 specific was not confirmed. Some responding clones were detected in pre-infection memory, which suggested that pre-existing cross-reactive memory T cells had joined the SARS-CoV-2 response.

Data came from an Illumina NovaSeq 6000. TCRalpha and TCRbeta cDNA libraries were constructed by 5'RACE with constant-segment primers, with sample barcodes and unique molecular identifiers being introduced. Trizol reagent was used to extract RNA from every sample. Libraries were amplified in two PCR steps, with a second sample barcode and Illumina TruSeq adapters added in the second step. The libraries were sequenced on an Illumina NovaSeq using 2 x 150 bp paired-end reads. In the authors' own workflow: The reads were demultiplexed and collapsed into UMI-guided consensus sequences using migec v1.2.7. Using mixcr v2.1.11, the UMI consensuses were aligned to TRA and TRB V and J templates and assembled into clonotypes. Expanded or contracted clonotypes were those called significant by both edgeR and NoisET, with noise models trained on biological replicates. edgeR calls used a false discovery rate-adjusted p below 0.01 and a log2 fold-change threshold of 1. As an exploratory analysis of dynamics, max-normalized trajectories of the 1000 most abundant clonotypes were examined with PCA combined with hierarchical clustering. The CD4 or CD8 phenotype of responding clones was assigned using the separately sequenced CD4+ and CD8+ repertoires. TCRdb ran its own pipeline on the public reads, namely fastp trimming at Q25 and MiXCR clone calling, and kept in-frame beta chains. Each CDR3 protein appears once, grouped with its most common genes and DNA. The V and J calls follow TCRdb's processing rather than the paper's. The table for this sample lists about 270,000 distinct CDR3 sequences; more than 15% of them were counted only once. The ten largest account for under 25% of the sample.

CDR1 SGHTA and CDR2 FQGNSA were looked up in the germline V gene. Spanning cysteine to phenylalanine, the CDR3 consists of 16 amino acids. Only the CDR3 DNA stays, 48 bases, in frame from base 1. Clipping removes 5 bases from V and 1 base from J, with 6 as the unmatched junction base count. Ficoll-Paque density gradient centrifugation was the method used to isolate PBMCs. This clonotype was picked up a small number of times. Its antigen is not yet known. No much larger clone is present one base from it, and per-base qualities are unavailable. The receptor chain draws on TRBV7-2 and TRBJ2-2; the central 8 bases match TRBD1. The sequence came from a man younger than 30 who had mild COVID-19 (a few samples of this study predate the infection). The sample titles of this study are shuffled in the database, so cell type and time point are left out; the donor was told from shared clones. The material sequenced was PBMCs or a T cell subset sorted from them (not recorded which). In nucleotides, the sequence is TGTGCCAGCAGCGTACAGGGGGGCAGGAACACCGGGGAGCTGTTTTTT. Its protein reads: CASSVQGGRNTGELFF.